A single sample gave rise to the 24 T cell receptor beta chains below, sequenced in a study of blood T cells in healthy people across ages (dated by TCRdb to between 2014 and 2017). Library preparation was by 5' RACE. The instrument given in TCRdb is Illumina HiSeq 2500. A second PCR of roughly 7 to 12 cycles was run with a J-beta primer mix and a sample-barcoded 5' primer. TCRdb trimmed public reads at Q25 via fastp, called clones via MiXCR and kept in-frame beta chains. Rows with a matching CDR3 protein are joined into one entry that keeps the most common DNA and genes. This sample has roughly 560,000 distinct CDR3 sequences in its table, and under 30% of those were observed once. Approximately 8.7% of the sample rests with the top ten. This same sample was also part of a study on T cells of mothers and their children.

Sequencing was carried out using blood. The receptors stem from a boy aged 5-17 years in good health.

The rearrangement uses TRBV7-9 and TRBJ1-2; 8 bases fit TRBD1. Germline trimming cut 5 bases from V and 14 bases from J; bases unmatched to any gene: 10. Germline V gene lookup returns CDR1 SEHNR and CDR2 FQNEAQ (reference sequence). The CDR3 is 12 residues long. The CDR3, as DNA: TGTGCCAGCAGCCCCCCGGACAGGGTGCAAACCTTC. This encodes CASSPPDRVQTF.

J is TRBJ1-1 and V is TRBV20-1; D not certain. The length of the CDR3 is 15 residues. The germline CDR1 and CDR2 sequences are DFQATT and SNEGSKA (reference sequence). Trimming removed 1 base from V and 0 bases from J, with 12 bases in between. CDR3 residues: CSARGPGGMNTEAFF. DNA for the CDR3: TGCAGTGCTAGAGGACCAGGTGGCATGAACACTGAAGCTTTCTTT.

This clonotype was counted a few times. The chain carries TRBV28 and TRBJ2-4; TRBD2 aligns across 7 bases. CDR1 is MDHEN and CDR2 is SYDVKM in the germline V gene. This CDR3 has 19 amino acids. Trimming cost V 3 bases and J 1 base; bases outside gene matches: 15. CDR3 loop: CASSFKAGRVVLAKNIQYF. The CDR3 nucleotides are TGTGCCAGCAGTTTCAAAGCGGGGAGGGTTGTGTTGGCCAAAAACATTCAGTACTTC.

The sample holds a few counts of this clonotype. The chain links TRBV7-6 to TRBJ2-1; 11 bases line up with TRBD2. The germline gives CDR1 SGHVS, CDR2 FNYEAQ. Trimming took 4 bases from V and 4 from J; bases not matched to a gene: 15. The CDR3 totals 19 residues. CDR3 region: CASSSRSSGLAGGYNEQFF. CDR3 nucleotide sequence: TGTGCCAGCAGCTCCAGATCAAGCGGGCTAGCGGGGGGTTACAATGAGCAGTTCTTC.

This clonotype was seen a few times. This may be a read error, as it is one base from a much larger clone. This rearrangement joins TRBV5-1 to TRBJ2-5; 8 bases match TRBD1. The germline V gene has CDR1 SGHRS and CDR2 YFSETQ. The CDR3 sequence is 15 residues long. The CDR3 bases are TGCGCCAGCAGCTTGGGGGCAGGGGGCCAAGAGACCCGGTACTTC. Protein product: CASSLGAGGQETRYF.

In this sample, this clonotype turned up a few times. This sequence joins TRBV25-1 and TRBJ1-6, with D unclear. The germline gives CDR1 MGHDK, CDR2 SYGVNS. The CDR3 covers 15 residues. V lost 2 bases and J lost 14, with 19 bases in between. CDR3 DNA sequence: TGTGCCAGCAGTGAAGAATTGGTCGTTGGGAGGGCCCTCCACTTT. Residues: CASSEELVVGRALHF. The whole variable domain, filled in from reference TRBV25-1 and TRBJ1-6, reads EADIYQTPRYLVIGTGKKITLECSQTMGHDKMYWYQQDPGMELHLIHYSYGVNSTEKGDLSSESTVSRIRTEHFPLTLESARPSHTSQYLCASSEELVVGRALHFGNGTRLTVT.

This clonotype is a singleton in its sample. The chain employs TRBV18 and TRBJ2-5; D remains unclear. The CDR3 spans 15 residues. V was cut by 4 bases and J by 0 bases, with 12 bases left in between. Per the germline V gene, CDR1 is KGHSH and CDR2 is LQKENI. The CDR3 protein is CASSLEAVNQETQYF. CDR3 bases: TGTGCCAGCTCACTTGAGGCCGTAAACCAAGAGACCCAGTACTTC.

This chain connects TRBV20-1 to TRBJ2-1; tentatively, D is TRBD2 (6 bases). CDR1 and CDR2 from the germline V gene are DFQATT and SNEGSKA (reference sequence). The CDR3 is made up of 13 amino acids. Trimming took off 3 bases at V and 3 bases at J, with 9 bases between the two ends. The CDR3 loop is CSASDGGYNEQFF. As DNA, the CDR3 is TGCAGTGCTAGCGACGGGGGCTACAATGAGCAGTTCTTC.

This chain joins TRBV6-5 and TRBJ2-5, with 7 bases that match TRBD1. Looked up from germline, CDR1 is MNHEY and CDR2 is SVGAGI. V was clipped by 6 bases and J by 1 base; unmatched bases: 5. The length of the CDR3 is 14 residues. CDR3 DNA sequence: TGTGCCAGCAGCCACGGGACAGCCCAAGAGACCCAGTACTTC. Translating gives CASSHGTAQETQYF.

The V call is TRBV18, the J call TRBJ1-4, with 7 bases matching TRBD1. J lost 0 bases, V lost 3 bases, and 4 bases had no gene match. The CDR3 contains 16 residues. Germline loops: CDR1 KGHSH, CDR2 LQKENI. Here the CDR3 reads CASSPRQGSTNEKLFF. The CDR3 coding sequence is TGTGCCAGCTCACCGAGACAGGGCTCAACTAATGAAAAACTGTTTTTT.

CDR3 in DNA: TGTGCCAGCAGCTTAGAACTTATGGGGACAGGGGGCTACAATGAGCAGTTCTTC. Translation: CASSLELMGTGGYNEQFF. The chain links TRBV7-8 to TRBJ2-1; 11 nucleotides align to TRBD1. The germline gives CDR1 SGHVS, CDR2 FQNEAQ. Trimming at V came to 1 base and at J to 3 bases, leaving 8 bases not matched to a gene. The CDR3 sequence is 18 residues long.

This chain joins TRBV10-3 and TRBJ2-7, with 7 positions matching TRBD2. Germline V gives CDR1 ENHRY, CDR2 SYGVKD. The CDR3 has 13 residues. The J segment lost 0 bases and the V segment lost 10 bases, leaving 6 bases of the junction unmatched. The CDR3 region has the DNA TGTGCCAGCAACCGCGGGAGCTCCTACGAGCAGTACTTC. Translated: CASNRGSSYEQYF.

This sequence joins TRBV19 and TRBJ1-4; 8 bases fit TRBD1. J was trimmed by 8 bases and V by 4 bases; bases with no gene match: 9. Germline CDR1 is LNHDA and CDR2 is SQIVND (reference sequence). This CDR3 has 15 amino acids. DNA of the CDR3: TGTGCCAGTAGTACCGTGACAGGGGTCTCCGAAAAACTGTTTTTT. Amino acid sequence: CASSTVTGVSEKLFF.

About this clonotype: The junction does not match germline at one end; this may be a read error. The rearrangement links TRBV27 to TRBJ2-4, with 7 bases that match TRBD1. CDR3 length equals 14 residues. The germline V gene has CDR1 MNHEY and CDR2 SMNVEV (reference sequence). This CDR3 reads CASSLQGGGNVQYF. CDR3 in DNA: TGTGCCAGCAGTTTACAAGGGGGCGGAAACGTTCAGTACTTC.

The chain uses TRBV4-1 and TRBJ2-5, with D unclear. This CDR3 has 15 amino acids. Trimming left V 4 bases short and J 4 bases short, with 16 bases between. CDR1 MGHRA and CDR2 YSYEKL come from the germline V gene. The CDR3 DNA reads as TGCGCCAGCAGCCGGAGTAGACCAGGCGGAGAGACCCAGTACTTC. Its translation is CASSRSRPGGETQYF.

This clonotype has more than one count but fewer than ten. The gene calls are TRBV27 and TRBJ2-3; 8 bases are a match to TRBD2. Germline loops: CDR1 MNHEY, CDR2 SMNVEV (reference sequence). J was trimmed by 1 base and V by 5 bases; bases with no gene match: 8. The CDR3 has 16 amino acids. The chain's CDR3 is CASSPYGGDRTDTQYF. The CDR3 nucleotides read TGTGCCAGCAGTCCGTACGGGGGGGACCGCACAGATACGCAGTATTTT.

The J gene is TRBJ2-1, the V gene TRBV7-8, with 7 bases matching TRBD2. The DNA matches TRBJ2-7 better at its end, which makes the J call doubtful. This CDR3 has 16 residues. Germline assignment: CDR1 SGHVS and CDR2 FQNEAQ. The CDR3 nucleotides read TGTGCCAGCAGCTTCCCCTCGGGCGGGAGCTCCTACGAGCAGTACTTC. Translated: CASSFPSGGSSYEQYF.

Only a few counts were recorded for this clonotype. This CDR3 reads CSATGTSGTYEQYF. CDR3 bases: TGCAGTGCCACCGGGACTAGCGGGACCTACGAGCAGTACTTC. The chain is built from TRBV20-1 and TRBJ2-7; 13 bases map to TRBD2. The germline gives CDR1 DFQATT, CDR2 SNEGSKA (reference sequence). V lost 6 bases to trimming and J lost 2 bases; unmatched junction nucleotides: 4. There are 14 residues in the CDR3.

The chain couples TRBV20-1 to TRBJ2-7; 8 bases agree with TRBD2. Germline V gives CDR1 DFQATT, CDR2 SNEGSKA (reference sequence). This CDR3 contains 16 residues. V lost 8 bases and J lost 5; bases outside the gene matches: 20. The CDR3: CSSPSVSGAYLDEQYF. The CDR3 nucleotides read TGCAGTTCACCGTCGGTTAGCGGGGCCTATTTAGACGAGCAGTACTTC.

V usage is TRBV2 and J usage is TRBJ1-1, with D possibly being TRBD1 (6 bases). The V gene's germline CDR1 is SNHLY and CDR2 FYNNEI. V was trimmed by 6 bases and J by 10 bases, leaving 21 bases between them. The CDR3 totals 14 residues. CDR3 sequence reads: CASRKNSGEVRAFF. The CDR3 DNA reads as TGTGCCAGCAGAAAAAATTCAGGGGAAGTAAGAGCTTTCTTT.

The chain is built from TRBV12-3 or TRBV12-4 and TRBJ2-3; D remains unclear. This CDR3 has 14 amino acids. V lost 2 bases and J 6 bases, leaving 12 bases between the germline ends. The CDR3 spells CASSLKGTADTQYF. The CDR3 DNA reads TGTGCCAGCAGTTTAAAGGGCACGGCGGATACGCAGTATTTT.

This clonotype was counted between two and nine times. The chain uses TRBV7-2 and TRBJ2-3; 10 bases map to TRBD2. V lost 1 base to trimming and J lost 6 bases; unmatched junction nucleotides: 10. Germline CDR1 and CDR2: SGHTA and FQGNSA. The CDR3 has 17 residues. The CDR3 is CASSLVPLAGVADTQYF. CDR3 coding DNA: TGTGCCAGCAGCTTAGTCCCCCTAGCGGGGGTGGCGGATACGCAGTATTTT.

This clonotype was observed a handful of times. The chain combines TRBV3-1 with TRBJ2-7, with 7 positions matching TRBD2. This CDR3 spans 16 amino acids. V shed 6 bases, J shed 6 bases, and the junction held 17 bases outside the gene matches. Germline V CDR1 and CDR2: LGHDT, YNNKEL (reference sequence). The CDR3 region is CASRHSTGGGVREQYF. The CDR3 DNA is TGTGCCAGCAGACATTCGACGGGGGGAGGAGTCCGCGAGCAGTACTTC.

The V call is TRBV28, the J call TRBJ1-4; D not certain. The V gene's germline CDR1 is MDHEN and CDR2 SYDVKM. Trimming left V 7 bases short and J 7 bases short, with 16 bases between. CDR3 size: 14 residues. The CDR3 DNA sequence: TGTGCCAGCAATGGGTGGAAACGGGCTGAAAAACTGTTTTTT. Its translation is CASNGWKRAEKLFF.